This T cell receptor (beta chain) came from a study of T cell responses to AZD1222 COVID-19 vaccine. The method was immunoSEQ multiplex PCR; TCRdb's version includes in-frame clones alone and lacks a portion of them. The sample holds 98,000 or so clones, around 84% seen once. CDR1 SEHNR and CDR2 FQNEAQ come from the germline V gene (reference sequence). Deletions cut 2 bases from V and 4 bases from J, with 24 bases between. This CDR3 comprises 19 residues. The rearrangement links TRBV7-9 to TRBJ1-5; D is uncertain. The source of this sequence is an adult in good health. The source material was peripheral blood, sampled on day 0 of AZD1222 vaccination. The CDR3 protein is CASSLFRWGRASGNQPQHF. CDR3 nucleotide sequence: TGTGCCAGCAGCTTATTTCGGTGGGGTAGGGCGAGCGGAAATCAGCCCCAGCATTTT.